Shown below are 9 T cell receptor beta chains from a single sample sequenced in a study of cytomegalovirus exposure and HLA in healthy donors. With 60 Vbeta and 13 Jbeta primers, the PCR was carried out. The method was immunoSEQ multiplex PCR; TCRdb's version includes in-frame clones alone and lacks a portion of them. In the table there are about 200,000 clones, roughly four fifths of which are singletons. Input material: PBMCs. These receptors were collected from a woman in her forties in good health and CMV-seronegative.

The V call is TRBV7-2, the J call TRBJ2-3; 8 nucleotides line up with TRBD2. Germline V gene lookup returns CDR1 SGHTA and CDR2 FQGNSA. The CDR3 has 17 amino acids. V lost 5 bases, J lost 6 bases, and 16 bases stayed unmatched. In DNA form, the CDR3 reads TGTGCCAGCAGCGCCCGATCCGGGACTAGGGGTGAGGATACGCAGTATTTT. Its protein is CASSARSGTRGEDTQYF.

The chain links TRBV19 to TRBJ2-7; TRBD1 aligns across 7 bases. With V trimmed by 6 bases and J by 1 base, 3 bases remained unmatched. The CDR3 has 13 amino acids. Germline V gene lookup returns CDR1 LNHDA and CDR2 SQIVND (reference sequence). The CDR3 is CASRGTESYEQYF. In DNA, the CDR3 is TGTGCCAGTAGGGGGACAGAATCCTACGAGCAGTACTTC. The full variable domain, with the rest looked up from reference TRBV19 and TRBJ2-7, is DGGITQSPKYLFRKEGQNVTLSCEQNLNHDAMYWYRQDPGQGLRLIYYSQIVNDFQKGDIAEGYSVSREKKESFPLTVTSAQKNPTAFYLCASRGTESYEQYFGPGTRLTVT.

In DNA, the CDR3 is TGTGCCAGCGCGGGACAGGGGGCGAGAGCCAAAAACATTCAGTACTTC. It codes for CASAGQGARAKNIQYF. The gene calls are TRBV11-2 and TRBJ2-4; 12 nucleotides align to TRBD1. Germline V gene sequence: CDR1 SGHAT, CDR2 FQNNGV. Germline trimming cut 8 bases from V and 0 bases from J; bases unmatched to any gene: 5. The CDR3 runs to 16 residues.

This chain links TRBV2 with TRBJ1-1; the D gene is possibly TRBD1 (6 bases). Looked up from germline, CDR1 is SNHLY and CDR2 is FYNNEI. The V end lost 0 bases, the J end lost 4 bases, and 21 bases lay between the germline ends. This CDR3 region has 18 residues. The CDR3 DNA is TGTGCCAGCAGTGAAGCTTGGGCGTTGGGGGGGGGCTTCACTGAAGCTTTCTTT. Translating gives CASSEAWALGGGFTEAFF.

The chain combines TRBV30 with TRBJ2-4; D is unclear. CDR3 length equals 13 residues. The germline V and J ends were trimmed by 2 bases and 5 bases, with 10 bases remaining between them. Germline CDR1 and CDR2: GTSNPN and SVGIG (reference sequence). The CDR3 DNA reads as TGTGCCTGGAGTTTCTTTGGCCAAAACATTCAGTACTTC. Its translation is CAWSFFGQNIQYF.

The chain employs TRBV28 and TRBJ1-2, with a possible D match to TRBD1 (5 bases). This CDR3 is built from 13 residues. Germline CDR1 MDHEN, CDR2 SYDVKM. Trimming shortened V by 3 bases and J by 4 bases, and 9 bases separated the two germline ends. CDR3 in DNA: TGTGCCAGCAGTTTCCAGACAGTCTATGGCTACACCTTC. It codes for CASSFQTVYGYTF.

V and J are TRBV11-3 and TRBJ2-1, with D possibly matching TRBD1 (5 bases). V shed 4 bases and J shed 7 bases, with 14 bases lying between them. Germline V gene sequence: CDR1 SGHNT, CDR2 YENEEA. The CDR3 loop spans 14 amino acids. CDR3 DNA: TGTGCCAGCAGCTCTCGGACAAGGATGAATGAGCAGTTCTTC. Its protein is CASSSRTRMNEQFF.

The CDR3 DNA is TGTGCCAGCAGCGGCGGACTAGCGGGAGCCTCCCTCGAGCAGTACTTC. Encoded protein: CASSGGLAGASLEQYF. V gene TRBV5-6 combines with J gene TRBJ2-7; 13 bases agree with TRBD2. CDR3 size: 16 residues. Germline CDR1 and CDR2: SGHDT and YYEEEE. Trimming took 4 bases from V and 6 from J; bases not matched to a gene: 10.

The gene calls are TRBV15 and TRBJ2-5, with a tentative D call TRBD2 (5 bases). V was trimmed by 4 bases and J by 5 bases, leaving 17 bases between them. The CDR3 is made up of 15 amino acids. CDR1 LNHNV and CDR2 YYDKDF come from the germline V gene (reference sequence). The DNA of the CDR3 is TGTGCCACCAGCAATTGGGCGGAGGAGGAGGAGACCCAGTACTTC. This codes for CATSNWAEEEETQYF.